This is a list of T cell receptor beta chains from one sample in a study of blood T cell repertoires in COVID-19. Repertoires were generated with immunoSEQ multiplex PCR, while TCRdb's copy carries only in-frame clones and drops some. The sample includes under 300,000 clones, roughly 86% of them seen just once. Material: peripheral blood. The receptors come from a woman between 65 and 79 years old with active or convalescent COVID-19. Each CDR3 is given with its conserved first and last residue. A D gene is named only where the DNA matches it firmly. The size entry is marked missing in some rows and otherwise reads once, few, many or a size class.

V gene	clone size	J gene	D gene	CDR3 length	CDR3 DNA	CDR3 protein
TRBV5-4	.	TRBJ2-5	.	13	TGTGCCAGCAGCTTGGTGGCACAAGAGACCCAGTACTTC	CASSLVAQETQYF
TRBV21-1	once	TRBJ1-2	.	12	TGTGCCAGCAGCAAGACAGGGACCGGCTACACCTTC	CASSKTGTGYTF
TRBV11-1	few	TRBJ1-5	.	13	TGTGCCAGCAGCGGGGGGGCTGGGCAGCCCCAGCATTTT	CASSGGAGQPQHF
TRBV4-2	.	TRBJ1-4	TRBD1	15	TGTGCCAGCAGCCAAGCCGGGACAGGGAATGAAAAACTGTTTTTT	CASSQAGTGNEKLFF
TRBV5-1	.	TRBJ2-1	.	13	TGCGCCAGCAGCTCTTACAGGGAAGATGAGCAGTTCTTC	CASSSYREDEQFF
TRBV10-1	.	TRBJ1-1	.	14	TGCGCCAGCAGATCCGGATCAGGGGCAGGTGAAGCTTTCTTT	CASRSGSGAGEAFF
TRBV12-3/TRBV12-4	.	TRBJ1-5	.	13	TGTGCCAGCAGGTTACAGGGTTCGCAGCCCCAGCATTTT	CASRLQGSQPQHF
TRBV2	once	TRBJ1-5	.	14	TGTGCCAGCACCTACAGGGAGGGGGATCAGCCCCAGCATTTT	CASTYREGDQPQHF
TRBV7-9	once	TRBJ2-1	TRBD2	19	TGTGCCAGCAGCTCGGGGAGCTTTAGCGGGGAATTCTCCTACAATGAGCAGTTCTTC	CASSSGSFSGEFSYNEQFF
TRBV24-1	once	TRBJ1-1	.	18	TGTGCCACCAAGTTTCAGGGGTCTGGGTGGCAGGGCGTCACTGAAGCTTTCTTT	CATKFQGSGWQGVTEAFF
TRBV6-6	.	TRBJ1-1	.	13	TGTGCCACCGGTCAGGGTACGAACACTGAAGCTTTCTTT	CATGQGTNTEAFF
TRBV18	.	TRBJ2-7	.	13	TGTGCCACCTCCGGGAGTGGGGCCTTCGAGCAGTACTTC	CATSGSGAFEQYF
TRBV10-2	.	TRBJ2-1	TRBD2	19	TGCGCCAGCCTCCCGCGGACTAGCGGGGGGGAGAGCTCCTACAATGAGCAGTTCTTC	CASLPRTSGGESSYNEQFF
TRBV5-4	.	TRBJ2-3	TRBD1	16	TGTGCCAGCAGCTACCCCAGGGGGTTATACACAGATACGCAGTATTTT	CASSYPRGLYTDTQYF
TRBV5-4	few	TRBJ2-2	TRBD2	18	TGTGCCAGCAGCCGTCCCGGGACTAGCGGGGGGGAGAAAGGGGAGCTGTTTTTT	CASSRPGTSGGEKGELFF
TRBV5-4	.	TRBJ1-3	TRBD1	15	TGTGCCAGCAGCCACGCCGGGACAGATGGAAACACCATATATTTT	CASSHAGTDGNTIYF
TRBV12-3/TRBV12-4	.	TRBJ1-1	.	11	TGTGCCAGCAGTCCGACAGATCGGGCTTTCTTT	CASSPTDRAFF
TRBV5-6	.	TRBJ2-7	TRBD2	16	TGTGCCAGCAGCTTGGCGTGGCGGGGGGGCTCCTACGAGCAGTACTTC	CASSLAWRGGSYEQYF
TRBV27	.	TRBJ2-1	.	13	TGTGCCAGCAGTTTATCGGTGGGGGCCGAGCAGTTCTTC	CASSLSVGAEQFF
TRBV19	.	TRBJ2-5	.	15	TGTGCCAGTAGTACTGGTAGGCAGGGAGGAGAGACCCAGTACTTC	CASSTGRQGGETQYF
TRBV12-3/TRBV12-4	once	TRBJ1-2	.	12	TGTGCCAGCACCGCCACAGGGAGCGGCTACACCTTC	CASTATGSGYTF
TRBV19	.	TRBJ2-7	TRBD1	11	TGTGCCAGTGCAGGGGGCCACGAGCAGTACTTC	CASAGGHEQYF
TRBV6-1	.	TRBJ1-5	.	15	TGTGCCAGCAGTGAAGCGTGGCAAAACAATCAGCCCCAGCATTTT	CASSEAWQNNQPQHF
TRBV3-1/TRBV3-2	.	TRBJ1-2	TRBD1	16	TGTGCCAGCAGCCAAGTAGGGGGACAGGGGGCCTATGGCTACACCTTC	CASSQVGGQGAYGYTF
TRBV5-1	few	TRBJ1-3	.	14	TGCGCCAGCAGCTTGGCAGGGGCGGGAAACACCATATATTTT	CASSLAGAGNTIYF
TRBV9	.	TRBJ1-4	TRBD1	14	TGTGCCAGCAGCCAGGGGGTAACTAATGAAAAACTGTTTTTT	CASSQGVTNEKLFF
TRBV7-2	.	TRBJ2-3	TRBD2	16	TGTGCCAGCAGCTTATCGATCGGGGGGGTAGAAGATACGCAGTATTTT	CASSLSIGGVEDTQYF
TRBV6-6	.	TRBJ1-2	.	15	TGTGCCAGCAGTAGGATGGAGGGTATTAACTATGGCTACACCTTC	CASSRMEGINYGYTF
TRBV18	.	TRBJ2-7	.	14	TGTGCCAGCACCCAGGGGCCCTTCTCCTACGAGCAGTACTTC	CASTQGPFSYEQYF
TRBV7-9	.	TRBJ1-6	.	15	TGTGCCAGCAGCTTGGACAGCTCCTATAATTCACCCCTCCACTTT	CASSLDSSYNSPLHF
TRBV6-2/TRBV6-3	.	TRBJ1-1	.	14	TGTGCCAGCAGCCCGTCGGGGTCCGGCACTGAAGCTTTCTTT	CASSPSGSGTEAFF
TRBV6-5	.	TRBJ1-2	.	12	TGTGCCAGCAGTTACGGGGGAGGCGGCTACACCTTC	CASSYGGGGYTF
TRBV7-8	.	TRBJ2-7	.	15	TGTGCCAGCAGCTTGCCTAGCCTTGATCGGGGAGAGCAGTACTTC	CASSLPSLDRGEQYF
TRBV7-9	.	TRBJ2-7	.	14	TGTGCCAGCAGTGCCGGGACTGCGTCCTACGAGCAGTACTTC	CASSAGTASYEQYF
TRBV19	.	TRBJ1-2	TRBD1	17	TGTGCCAGTAGTAATACTCGGGGCCAGGGGGCGCGGATCGGCTACACCTTC	CASSNTRGQGARIGYTF
TRBV19	once	TRBJ1-6	TRBD1	15	TGTGCCAGTAGCCCAGGGGGGCAGTATAATTCACCCCTCCACTTT	CASSPGGQYNSPLHF
TRBV18	many	TRBJ2-3	TRBD2	13	TGTGCCAGCTCACGGACTAGCATAGATACGCAGTATTTT	CASSRTSIDTQYF
TRBV11-2	.	TRBJ1-2	.	15	TGTGCCAGCAGCTTAGGACAGGCCTCAAACTATGGCTACACCTTC	CASSLGQASNYGYTF
TRBV15	.	TRBJ2-5	TRBD1	16	TGTGCCACCAGCAGAGGCCCCGGGACAGGCGGCGAGACCCAGTACTTC	CATSRGPGTGGETQYF
TRBV2	.	TRBJ2-1	.	13	TGTGCCAGCTTCAGTTGGGGGGACAATGAGCAGTTCTTC	CASFSWGDNEQFF
TRBV5-1	.	TRBJ2-3	.	17	TGCGCCAGCAGCTTGGCCTTTCGAACTAGCAGCACAGATACGCAGTATTTT	CASSLAFRTSSTDTQYF
TRBV7-2	.	TRBJ1-5	.	13	TGTGCCAGCAGCTTAAGGGGTGGGCAGCCCCAGCATTTT	CASSLRGGQPQHF
TRBV7-2	once	TRBJ2-7	TRBD1	12	TGTGCCAGCAGCGGACAGGGCTACGAGCAGTACTTC	CASSGQGYEQYF
TRBV19	.	TRBJ1-2	TRBD1	13	TGTGCCAGTGACGGGACAGGGAACTATGGCTACACCTTC	CASDGTGNYGYTF
TRBV10-1	.	TRBJ2-4	.	19	TGCGCCAGCAGTGAGTTTATTATTAAGGGGTTGAACGGCAAAAACATTCAGTACTTC	CASSEFIIKGLNGKNIQYF
TRBV2	.	TRBJ1-5	TRBD1	15	TGTGCCAGCAGTTTGCGACAGGGGGGCGGTCAGCCCCAGCATTTT	CASSLRQGGGQPQHF
TRBV4-2	few	TRBJ1-5	.	14	TGTGCCAGCAGCCCCGACAGTAGCAATCAGCCCCAGCATTTT	CASSPDSSNQPQHF
TRBV6-5	.	TRBJ2-7	.	14	TGTGCCAGCAGTTCGGCAGGGTATGGGTACGAGCAGTACTTC	CASSSAGYGYEQYF
TRBV7-9	.	TRBJ1-3	TRBD1	12	TGTGCCAGCAGCTGGGGGACAGGTCGAGTAAATTTT	CASSWGTGRVNF
TRBV25-1	.	TRBJ1-1	.	12	TGTGCCAGCAGTATAGAGGCCACTGAAGCTTTCTTT	CASSIEATEAFF